Listed below are T cell receptor beta chains from one sample, sequenced in a study of blood T cells in healthy people across ages. Each CDR3 protein gets one entry after TCRdb re-called the 5' RACE reads with MiXCR. Of roughly 1.6 million distinct CDR3 sequences listed, 34% are singletons. The sequenced material came from blood. The receptor set was obtained from a woman aged 25-40 years in good health. CDR3s include the opening cysteine and the closing phenylalanine or tryptophan. D genes are given only for firm matches. Rows give clone size only sometimes, using once, few, many, or a class for an expanded clone.

j_call: TRBJ2-1; clone_size: NA; v_call: TRBV24-1; d_call: NA; cdr3_length: 17; cdr3_nt: TGTGCCACCAGTGATCCCGGGACTTATTTGGGGAATAATGAGCAGTTCTTC; cdr3_aa: CATSDPGTYLGNNEQFF
j_call: TRBJ2-6; clone_size: NA; v_call: TRBV20-1; d_call: NA; cdr3_length: 14; cdr3_nt: TGCAGTGCAACAGACAGCTCTGGGGCCAACGTCCTGACTTTC; cdr3_aa: CSATDSSGANVLTF
j_call: TRBJ2-6; clone_size: NA; v_call: TRBV6-5; d_call: NA; cdr3_length: 17; cdr3_nt: TGTGCCAGCAAGGACGGCTTGGTTACCTCTGGGGCCAACGTCCTGACTTTC; cdr3_aa: CASKDGLVTSGANVLTF
j_call: TRBJ2-5; clone_size: once; v_call: TRBV30; d_call: NA; cdr3_length: 13; cdr3_nt: TGTGCCTGGAGTGAAGGTAGCGGAGAGACCCAGTACTTC; cdr3_aa: CAWSEGSGETQYF
j_call: TRBJ2-3; clone_size: NA; v_call: TRBV30; d_call: NA; cdr3_length: 14; cdr3_nt: TGTGCCTGGAGTGTTGCAGCGGTCACAGATACGCAGTATTTT; cdr3_aa: CAWSVAAVTDTQYF
j_call: TRBJ2-7; clone_size: few; v_call: TRBV6-2/TRBV6-3; d_call: TRBD2; cdr3_length: 13; cdr3_nt: TGTGCCAGCAGCCTTGCTAGCGGGAACGAGCAGTACTTC; cdr3_aa: CASSLASGNEQYF
j_call: TRBJ2-5; clone_size: few; v_call: TRBV9; d_call: NA; cdr3_length: 13; cdr3_nt: TGTGCCAGCAGCCGGGACTCAGGTGGGACCCAGTACTTC; cdr3_aa: CASSRDSGGTQYF
j_call: TRBJ2-1; clone_size: NA; v_call: TRBV20-1; d_call: TRBD2; cdr3_length: 14; cdr3_nt: TGCAGTGCTACAAGCGGGGCCGCCTACAATGAGCAGTTCTTC; cdr3_aa: CSATSGAAYNEQFF
j_call: TRBJ1-5; clone_size: once; v_call: TRBV6-4; d_call: TRBD1; cdr3_length: 16; cdr3_nt: TGTGCCAGCAGTGCCGAGGACAGGGTACGAGATCAGCCCCAGCATTTT; cdr3_aa: CASSAEDRVRDQPQHF
j_call: TRBJ1-1; clone_size: few; v_call: TRBV29-1; d_call: NA; cdr3_length: 13; cdr3_nt: TGCAGCGGGGCGGGACCGTCGAACACTGAAGCTTTCTTT; cdr3_aa: CSGAGPSNTEAFF
j_call: TRBJ2-7; clone_size: few; v_call: TRBV27; d_call: TRBD1; cdr3_length: 18; cdr3_nt: TGTGCCAGCAGTGGGGTTATAGGGGGCCATTACTCCCCCTACGAGCAGTACTTC; cdr3_aa: CASSGVIGGHYSPYEQYF
j_call: TRBJ2-1; clone_size: few; v_call: TRBV9; d_call: TRBD2; cdr3_length: 14; cdr3_nt: TGTGCCAGCAGCGTAGGGCGGGAGGGCAATGAGCAGTTCTTC; cdr3_aa: CASSVGREGNEQFF
j_call: TRBJ2-3; clone_size: NA; v_call: TRBV20-1; d_call: NA; cdr3_length: 15; cdr3_nt: TGCAGTGCTATGCTCGGACAGTCTAGCACAGATACGCAGTATTTT; cdr3_aa: CSAMLGQSSTDTQYF
j_call: TRBJ1-2; clone_size: NA; v_call: TRBV18; d_call: TRBD1; cdr3_length: 13; cdr3_nt: TGTGCCAGCTCACAGGGACAGGACTATGGCTACACCTTC; cdr3_aa: CASSQGQDYGYTF
j_call: TRBJ2-1; clone_size: many; v_call: TRBV12-3/TRBV12-4; d_call: NA; cdr3_length: 14; cdr3_nt: TGTGCCAGCAGTTTAAGCCTTAACAACAATGAGCAGTTCTTC; cdr3_aa: CASSLSLNNNEQFF
j_call: TRBJ2-1; clone_size: many; v_call: TRBV20-1; d_call: NA; cdr3_length: 14; cdr3_nt: TGCAGTGCTAGGACGGGTTCTACCTACAATGAGCAGTTCTTC; cdr3_aa: CSARTGSTYNEQFF
j_call: TRBJ2-5; clone_size: NA; v_call: TRBV7-3; d_call: TRBD1; cdr3_length: 15; cdr3_nt: TGTGCCAGCAGCTTAGACAGGGGAGATCAAGAGACCCAGTACTTC; cdr3_aa: CASSLDRGDQETQYF
j_call: TRBJ2-7; clone_size: NA; v_call: TRBV20-1; d_call: NA; cdr3_length: 13; cdr3_nt: TGCAGTGCGAGACCAGACAAATCCTACGAGCAGTACTTC; cdr3_aa: CSARPDKSYEQYF
j_call: TRBJ2-5; clone_size: NA; v_call: TRBV12-3/TRBV12-4; d_call: NA; cdr3_length: 13; cdr3_nt: TGTGCCAGCAGTTTTTCAGGGCAAAAGACCCAGTACTTC; cdr3_aa: CASSFSGQKTQYF
j_call: TRBJ2-3; clone_size: NA; v_call: TRBV20-1; d_call: NA; cdr3_length: 15; cdr3_nt: TGCAGTGCTAGCCACCCTGGGGTCAGCACAGATACGCAGTATTTT; cdr3_aa: CSASHPGVSTDTQYF
j_call: TRBJ2-7; clone_size: NA; v_call: TRBV5-5; d_call: NA; cdr3_length: 14; cdr3_nt: TGTGCCAGCAGCTTGACGGACGGATTCTACGAGCAGTACTTC; cdr3_aa: CASSLTDGFYEQYF
j_call: TRBJ2-1; clone_size: NA; v_call: TRBV20-1; d_call: NA; cdr3_length: 14; cdr3_nt: TGCAGTGCTAGCGGGACGGTCCCCTACAATGAGCAGTTCTTC; cdr3_aa: CSASGTVPYNEQFF
j_call: TRBJ2-3; clone_size: few; v_call: TRBV27; d_call: NA; cdr3_length: 16; cdr3_nt: TGTGCCAGCAGTTTACAAGGGGCGTTAGGGACGGATACGCAGTATTTT; cdr3_aa: CASSLQGALGTDTQYF
j_call: TRBJ2-5; clone_size: NA; v_call: TRBV24-1; d_call: TRBD1; cdr3_length: 15; cdr3_nt: TGTGCCACCAGTGCCGCCGGACAGGGGCAAGAGACCCAGTACTTC; cdr3_aa: CATSAAGQGQETQYF
j_call: TRBJ2-7; clone_size: NA; v_call: TRBV4-1; d_call: TRBD2; cdr3_length: 18; cdr3_nt: TGCGCCAGCAGCCAAAAACCGGGACTAGCGGGGTGGATAAATGAGCAGTACTTC; cdr3_aa: CASSQKPGLAGWINEQYF
j_call: TRBJ2-5; clone_size: NA; v_call: TRBV5-6; d_call: NA; cdr3_length: 16; cdr3_nt: TGTGCCAGCACCAAAGTCCGGGGACCGCAAGAAGAGACCCAGTACTTC; cdr3_aa: CASTKVRGPQEETQYF
j_call: TRBJ2-5; clone_size: NA; v_call: TRBV3-1; d_call: TRBD2; cdr3_length: 15; cdr3_nt: TGTGCCAGCAGCCACGGAGCGGGAGCTCGAGAGACCCAGTACTTC; cdr3_aa: CASSHGAGARETQYF
j_call: TRBJ2-5; clone_size: NA; v_call: TRBV5-1; d_call: NA; cdr3_length: 20; cdr3_nt: TGCGCCAGCAGCTTGCAAGTTCAGCTCAGAACCACCTTCTATCAAGAGACCCAGTACTTC; cdr3_aa: CASSLQVQLRTTFYQETQYF
j_call: TRBJ2-7; clone_size: NA; v_call: TRBV3-1; d_call: NA; cdr3_length: 15; cdr3_nt: TGTGCCAGCAGCCAAGTTCACGGGGCGACCTACGAGCAGTACTTC; cdr3_aa: CASSQVHGATYEQYF
j_call: TRBJ2-3; clone_size: NA; v_call: TRBV5-1; d_call: TRBD1; cdr3_length: 14; cdr3_nt: TGCGCCAGCAGCTCGGACAGGAAAACAGATACGCAGTATTTT; cdr3_aa: CASSSDRKTDTQYF
j_call: TRBJ2-5; clone_size: many; v_call: TRBV20-1; d_call: NA; cdr3_length: 13; cdr3_nt: TGCAGTGCAAGGACCTGGGGCGTGGAGACCCAGTACTTC; cdr3_aa: CSARTWGVETQYF
j_call: TRBJ1-2; clone_size: few; v_call: TRBV28; d_call: NA; cdr3_length: 14; cdr3_nt: TGTGCCACCAACCCCCCCCGGGCGTTCGGTGGCTACACCTTC; cdr3_aa: CATNPPRAFGGYTF
j_call: TRBJ1-2; clone_size: NA; v_call: TRBV28; d_call: NA; cdr3_length: 14; cdr3_nt: TGTGCCAGCAGCTCCCGGGACTTCATTTATGGCTACACCTTC; cdr3_aa: CASSSRDFIYGYTF
j_call: TRBJ1-1; clone_size: NA; v_call: TRBV30; d_call: NA; cdr3_length: 13; cdr3_nt: TGTGCCTGGAGTCCATATTCCAACACTGAAGCTTTCTTT; cdr3_aa: CAWSPYSNTEAFF
j_call: TRBJ2-1; clone_size: NA; v_call: TRBV30; d_call: NA; cdr3_length: 12; cdr3_nt: TGTGCCTGGAGGGGGAGCGGCCATGAGCAGTTCTTC; cdr3_aa: CAWRGSGHEQFF
j_call: TRBJ2-3; clone_size: NA; v_call: TRBV6-1; d_call: TRBD2; cdr3_length: 12; cdr3_nt: TGTGCCAGCAGGCTAGCGGGGCCTACGCAGTATTTT; cdr3_aa: CASRLAGPTQYF
j_call: TRBJ1-5; clone_size: once; v_call: TRBV7-9; d_call: TRBD1; cdr3_length: 15; cdr3_nt: TGTGCCAGCAGCTTAGGGACAGGATACAATCAGCCCCGGCATTTT; cdr3_aa: CASSLGTGYNQPRHF
j_call: TRBJ2-1; clone_size: few; v_call: TRBV5-1; d_call: NA; cdr3_length: 15; cdr3_nt: TGCGCCAGCAGCCCTCAGGGACCCCTCAACAATGAGCAGTTCTTC; cdr3_aa: CASSPQGPLNNEQFF
j_call: TRBJ1-6; clone_size: few; v_call: TRBV20-1; d_call: NA; cdr3_length: 14; cdr3_nt: TGCAGTGCTGATAACAGGGTTGACAATTCACCCCTCCACTTT; cdr3_aa: CSADNRVDNSPLHF
j_call: TRBJ2-7; clone_size: NA; v_call: TRBV20-1; d_call: NA; cdr3_length: 15; cdr3_nt: TGCAGTGCTAGAGTGCGAGCGGGCGATCCCTGCGAGCAGTACTTC; cdr3_aa: CSARVRAGDPCEQYF
j_call: TRBJ1-2; clone_size: few; v_call: TRBV29-1; d_call: NA; cdr3_length: 13; cdr3_nt: TGCAGCGTCGCGGGGGGCGGGGCCTATGGCTACACCTTC; cdr3_aa: CSVAGGGAYGYTF
j_call: TRBJ2-5; clone_size: NA; v_call: TRBV7-9; d_call: NA; cdr3_length: 15; cdr3_nt: TGTGCCAGCAGCTTGAAGTGGGGACCCAAAGAGACCCAGTACTTC; cdr3_aa: CASSLKWGPKETQYF